Following are 6 T cell receptor beta chains from one sample sequenced in a study of CD8+ T cells in alopecia areata. Indicated treatment: oral pan-JAK inhibitor, 5-10 mg twice daily. RNA was extracted and reverse transcribed into cDNA as the sequencing template. Sequencing was performed with immunoSEQ multiplex PCR; in TCRdb, only in-frame clones are kept and a portion is missing. The top ten hold roughly a sixth of the sample, which has 90,000 or so clones, around 47% seen once. The sequences come from CD8+ T cells sorted from blood, collected at week 24, from a patient treated with tofacitinib. The source of these receptors is a human donor with alopecia areata.

This chain links TRBV28 with TRBJ2-7; the match to TRBD1 covers 9 bases. Germline V gene lookup returns CDR1 MDHEN and CDR2 SYDVKM. The CDR3 loop spans 16 amino acids. The V segment lost 4 bases and the J segment 4 bases; nucleotides outside the gene matches: 11. CDR3 DNA sequence: TGTGCCAGCAGTTCCCCACGGACAGGGGAAGGGTACGAGCAGTACTTC. It translates to CASSSPRTGEGYEQYF.

The rearrangement links TRBV27 to TRBJ1-5; 7 positions agree with TRBD1. The CDR3 is made up of 13 amino acids. From germline, CDR1 is MNHEY and CDR2 SMNVEV (reference sequence). Trimming removed 7 bases from V and 5 bases from J; junction bases left unmatched: 5. CDR3 nucleotides: TGTGCCAGCAAGTCGACAGGGCATCAGCCCCAGCATTTT. It specifies CASKSTGHQPQHF.

The chain has TRBV4-2 and TRBJ1-2; D is unresolved. Between the trimmed V and J ends, which lost 3 bases and 6 bases, there was a span of 11 bases. The CDR3 has 13 residues. Per germline, CDR1 LGHNA and CDR2 YNFKEQ. The CDR3 loop is CASSHGGSNGYTF. The CDR3 bases are TGTGCCAGCAGCCATGGTGGCAGTAATGGCTACACCTTC.

This chain links TRBV7-2 with TRBJ1-5, with a possible D match to TRBD1 (6 bases). V lost 3 bases, J lost 7 bases, and 13 bases lay in between. The CDR3 consists of 14 residues. Per the germline V gene, CDR1 is SGHTA and CDR2 is FQGNSA. CDR3 in DNA: TGTGCCAGCAGCTTTAGGGAGGGGGACCAGCCCCAGCATTTT. Protein sequence: CASSFREGDQPQHF.

This chain uses TRBV19 with TRBJ1-5; possible D gene TRBD1, 6 bases. Germline loops: CDR1 LNHDA, CDR2 SQIVND (reference sequence). V lost 5 bases, J lost 6 bases, and 8 bases lay in between. CDR3 length: 12 amino acids. CDR3 protein: CASSPTGQPQHF. The DNA of the CDR3 is TGTGCCAGTAGTCCGACAGGTCAGCCCCAGCATTTT.

A few counts support this clone. V gene TRBV29-1 combines with J gene TRBJ2-7; possible D gene TRBD2, 6 bases. Trimming left V 7 bases short and J 4 bases short, with 17 bases between. In germline, CDR1 is SQVTM, CDR2 ANQGSEA. This CDR3 is built from 13 residues. CDR3 coding DNA: TGCAGCGCCGGGGGAGGACGACATTACGAGCAGTACTTC. Its protein is CSAGGGRHYEQYF.